Listed here are 9 T cell receptor beta chains from one sample, sequenced in a study of blood T cells in healthy people across ages. Through a sample-barcoded 5' primer and a J-beta primer mix, a second PCR was run for roughly 6 to 12 cycles. MiXCR was run by TCRdb on the 5' RACE reads, yielding one entry per CDR3 protein. The repertoire holds 760,000 or so distinct CDR3 sequences, with around 25% as singletons. These data are also associated with another study on T cells of mothers and their children.

The sequenced sample was blood. Source of these receptors: a boy younger than 18 in good health.

In its sample, this clonotype was seen a few times. This chain connects TRBV29-1 to TRBJ2-5; 10 bases are shared with TRBD1. The junction had 13 bases not matched to a gene; V was cut back by 7 bases and J by 5 bases. Germline V lookup: CDR1 SQVTM, CDR2 ANQGSEA. The CDR3 loop spans 15 amino acids. For the CDR3, the DNA is TGCAGCGCAGCAAAGGACAGGGGGGCAGTCGAGACCCAGTACTTC. Translated, it gives CSAAKDRGAVETQYF. Combining the CDR3 with reference TRBV29-1 and TRBJ2-5 gives the whole variable domain SAVISQKPSRDICQRGTSLTIQCQVDSQVTMMFWYRQQPGQSLTLIATANQGSEATYESGFVIDKFPISRPNLTFSTLTVSNMSPEDSSIYLCSAAKDRGAVETQYFGPGTRLLVL.

This clonotype was picked up a small number of times. This chain joins TRBV11-2 and TRBJ2-6; no firm D call. The germline V gene encodes CDR1 SGHAT and CDR2 FQNNGV. CDR3 length: 17 amino acids. V was pared by 3 bases and J by 0 bases, with 12 bases between. CDR3 sequence (DNA): TGTGCCAGCAGCTTTTTCAGGTCCCTCTCTGGGGCCAACGTCCTGACTTTC. It translates to CASSFFRSLSGANVLTF. Based on the CDR3 plus reference TRBV11-2 and TRBJ2-6, the full variable domain is EAGVAQSPRYKIIEKRQSVAFWCNPISGHATLYWYQQILGQGPKLLIQFQNNGVVDDSQLPKDRFSAERLKGVDSTLKIQPAKLEDSAVYLCASSFFRSLSGANVLTFGAGSRLTVL.

The chain employs TRBV7-3 and TRBJ1-2; 8 positions agree with TRBD1. The ends lost 5 bases at V and 8 bases at J; junction bases unmatched: 10. The CDR3 runs to 14 residues. Per the germline V gene, CDR1 is SGHTA and CDR2 is FQGTGA. CDR3 protein: CASSPPGQGWGYTF. The CDR3 DNA sequence: TGTGCCAGCAGCCCACCAGGACAGGGCTGGGGCTACACCTTC.

Written as DNA, the CDR3 is TGCAGCGTTGACGTACAGGGGGCGCGTGGAAACACCATATATTTT. The encoded protein is CSVDVQGARGNTIYF. The chain employs TRBV29-1 and TRBJ1-3; 9 bases line up with TRBD1. The length of the CDR3 is 15 residues. Germline V CDR1 and CDR2: SQVTM, ANQGSEA. The ends lost 3 bases at V and 3 bases at J; junction bases unmatched: 6.

As DNA, the CDR3 is TGCAAGAGACAGGAGCATAGCAATCAGCCCCAGCATTTT. Its translation: CKRQEHSNQPQHF. The chain joins TRBV20-1 to TRBJ1-5; D is perhaps TRBD1 (6 bases). Per germline, CDR1 DFQATT and CDR2 SNEGSKA (reference sequence). The CDR3 is 13 residues long.

This chain connects TRBV25-1 to TRBJ2-5; TRBD2 is a possible D gene (5 bases). This CDR3 has 14 residues. Trimming shortened V by 3 bases and J by 4 bases, and 12 bases separated the two germline ends. Germline-derived CDR1 and CDR2 are MGHDK and SYGVNS. The CDR3 nucleotides read TGTGCCAGCAGTGACCCGGGGTTCGGAGAGACCCAGTACTTC. Protein sequence: CASSDPGFGETQYF.

The chain uses TRBV12-3 or TRBV12-4 and TRBJ1-6; 7 positions match TRBD1. This CDR3 region has 14 residues. J was trimmed by 9 bases and V by 5 bases; bases with no gene match: 7. The CDR3 DNA follows: TGTGCCAGCAGTCATGGACAGGATTCTTCACCCCTCCACTTT. Protein sequence: CASSHGQDSSPLHF.

This clonotype was counted between two and nine times. The CDR3 nucleotides are TGCGCCAGCAGCGGGCTGAATGAGGCATATGGCTACACCTTC. Its translation is CASSGLNEAYGYTF. The V gene is TRBV5-1, the J gene TRBJ1-2, with D hard to call. CDR1 and CDR2 (germline): SGHRS, YFSETQ. The CDR3 is 14 residues long. V lost 4 bases and J 5 bases, leaving 15 bases between the germline ends. The entire variable domain, with the rest obtained from reference TRBV5-1 and TRBJ1-2, is as follows: KAGVTQTPRYLIKTRGQQVTLSCSPISGHRSVSWYQQTPGQGLQFLFEYFSETQRNKGNFPGRFSGRQFSNSRSEMNVSTLELGDSALYLCASSGLNEAYGYTFGSGTRLTVV.

The table lists this clonotype with a few counts. The gene calls are TRBV7-9 and TRBJ1-4; D is perhaps TRBD1 (5 bases). The germline V gene encodes CDR1 SEHNR and CDR2 FQNEAQ (reference sequence). V shed 2 bases and J shed 8 bases, with 12 bases lying between them. This CDR3 region has 14 residues. The CDR3, as DNA: TGTGCCAGCAGCTTAAAAGGGGAACGGGAAAAACTGTTTTTT. Translating it yields CASSLKGEREKLFF.